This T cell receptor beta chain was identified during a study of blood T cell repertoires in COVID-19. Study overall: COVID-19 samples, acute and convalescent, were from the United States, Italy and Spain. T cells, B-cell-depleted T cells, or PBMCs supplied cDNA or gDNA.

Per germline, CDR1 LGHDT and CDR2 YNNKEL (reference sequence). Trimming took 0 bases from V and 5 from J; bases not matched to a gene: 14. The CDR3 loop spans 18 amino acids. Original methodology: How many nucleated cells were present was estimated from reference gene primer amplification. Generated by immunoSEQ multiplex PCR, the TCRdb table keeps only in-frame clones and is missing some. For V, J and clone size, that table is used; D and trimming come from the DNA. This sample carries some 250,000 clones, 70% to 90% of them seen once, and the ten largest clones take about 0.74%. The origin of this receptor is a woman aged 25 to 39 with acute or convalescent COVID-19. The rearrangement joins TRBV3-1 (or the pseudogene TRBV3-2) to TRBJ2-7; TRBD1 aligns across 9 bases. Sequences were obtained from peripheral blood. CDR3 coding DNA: TGTGCCAGCAGCCAAGATAAGCGGTGGGGACAGGGAAGCGACGAGCAGTACTTC. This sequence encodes CASSQDKRWGQGSDEQYF.